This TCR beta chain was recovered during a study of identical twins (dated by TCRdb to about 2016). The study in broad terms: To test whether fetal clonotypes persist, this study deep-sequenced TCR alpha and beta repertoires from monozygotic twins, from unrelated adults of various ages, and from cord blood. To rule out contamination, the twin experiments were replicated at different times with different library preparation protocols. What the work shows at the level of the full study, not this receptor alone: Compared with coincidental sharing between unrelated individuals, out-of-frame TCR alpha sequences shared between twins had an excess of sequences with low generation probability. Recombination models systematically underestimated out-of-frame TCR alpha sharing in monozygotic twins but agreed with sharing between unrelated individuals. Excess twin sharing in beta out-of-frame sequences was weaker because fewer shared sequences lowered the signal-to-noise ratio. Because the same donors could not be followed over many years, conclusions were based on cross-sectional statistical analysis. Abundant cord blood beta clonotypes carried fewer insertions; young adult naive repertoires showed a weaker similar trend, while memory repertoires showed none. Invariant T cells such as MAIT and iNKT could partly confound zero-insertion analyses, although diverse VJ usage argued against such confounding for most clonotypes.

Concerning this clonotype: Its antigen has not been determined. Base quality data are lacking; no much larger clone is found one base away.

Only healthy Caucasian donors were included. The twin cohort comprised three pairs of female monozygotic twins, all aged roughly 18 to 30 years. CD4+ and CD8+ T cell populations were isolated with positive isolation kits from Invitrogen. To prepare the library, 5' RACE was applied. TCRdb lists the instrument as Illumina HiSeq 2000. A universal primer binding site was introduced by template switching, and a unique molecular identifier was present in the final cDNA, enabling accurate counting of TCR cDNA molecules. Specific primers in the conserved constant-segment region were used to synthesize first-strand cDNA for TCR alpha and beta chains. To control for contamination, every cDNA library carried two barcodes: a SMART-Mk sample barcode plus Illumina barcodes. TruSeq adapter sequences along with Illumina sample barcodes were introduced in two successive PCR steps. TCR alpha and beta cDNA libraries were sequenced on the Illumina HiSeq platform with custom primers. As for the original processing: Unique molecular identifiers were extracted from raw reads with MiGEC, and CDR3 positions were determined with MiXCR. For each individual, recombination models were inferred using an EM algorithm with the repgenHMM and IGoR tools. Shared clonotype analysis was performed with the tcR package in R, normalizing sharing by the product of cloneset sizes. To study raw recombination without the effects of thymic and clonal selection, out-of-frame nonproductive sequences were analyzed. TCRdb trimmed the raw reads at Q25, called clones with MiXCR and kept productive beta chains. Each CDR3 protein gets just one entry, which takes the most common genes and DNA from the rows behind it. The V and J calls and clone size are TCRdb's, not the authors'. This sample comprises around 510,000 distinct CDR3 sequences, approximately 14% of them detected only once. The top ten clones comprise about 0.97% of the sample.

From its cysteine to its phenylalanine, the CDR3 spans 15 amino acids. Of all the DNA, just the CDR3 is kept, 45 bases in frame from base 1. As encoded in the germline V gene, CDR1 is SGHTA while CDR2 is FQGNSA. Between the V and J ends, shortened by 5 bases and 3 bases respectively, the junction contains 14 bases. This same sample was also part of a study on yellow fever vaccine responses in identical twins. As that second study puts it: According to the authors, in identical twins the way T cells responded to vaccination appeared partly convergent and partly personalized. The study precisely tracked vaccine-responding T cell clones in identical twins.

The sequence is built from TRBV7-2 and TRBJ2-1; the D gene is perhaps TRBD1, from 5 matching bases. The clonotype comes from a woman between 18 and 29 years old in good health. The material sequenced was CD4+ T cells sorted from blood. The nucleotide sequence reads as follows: TGTGCCAGCAGCACCCGACAGTCACGCTACAATGAGCAGTTCTTC. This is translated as CASSTRQSRYNEQFF.